The next 24 T cell receptor beta chains were all read from a single sample in a study of CD8+ T cells in alopecia areata. The treatment denotes: oral pan-JAK inhibitor, 5-10 mg twice daily. Sequencing relied on a cDNA template that was reverse transcribed from extracted RNA. The repertoire was sequenced with immunoSEQ multiplex PCR; TCRdb's copy has only in-frame clones and lacks some. Of about 280,000 clones listed, about 62% are singletons. This specimen was CD4+ T cells sorted from blood, taken at week 24, from a patient treated with tofacitinib. These receptors all come from a human donor with alopecia areata.

In its sample, this clone was seen once. The chain employs TRBV30 and TRBJ2-5; D unclear. Germline V gene data show CDR1 as GTSNPN and CDR2 as SVGIG (reference sequence). V was shortened by 3 bases and J by 2 bases, with 7 bases between the two germline ends. The CDR3 is made up of 12 amino acids. In nucleotides, the CDR3 is TGTGCCTGGAGCGAGAAACAAGAGACCCAGTACTTC. Residues: CAWSEKQETQYF.

This clone was recorded at least ten times. The chain uses TRBV28 and TRBJ1-3; unclear D gene. Germline V CDR1 and CDR2: MDHEN, SYDVKM. This CDR3 is 15 amino acids long. Trimming cost V 7 bases and J 0 bases, with 13 bases left between them. CDR3 coding DNA: TGTGCCAGCATCCCTTCCAGCGGCTCTGGAAACACCATATATTTT. Translated, it gives CASIPSSGSGNTIYF.

The chain combines TRBV30 with TRBJ1-4, with D uncertain. CDR3 size: 14 residues. V was clipped by 4 bases and J by 0 bases, with 9 bases between them. Germline lookup yields CDR1 GTSNPN and CDR2 SVGIG (reference sequence). CDR3 nucleotides: TGTGCCTGGACGATGTCAACAACTAATGAAAAACTGTTTTTT. It is translated as CAWTMSTTNEKLFF.

The chain has TRBV30 and TRBJ2-3; D unresolved. The V gene's germline CDR1 is GTSNPN and CDR2 SVGIG (reference sequence). V lost 5 bases to trimming and J lost 2 bases, with 5 bases between them. The CDR3 extends over 11 amino acids. The CDR3 DNA reads TGTGCCTGGGGAAACACAGATACGCAGTATTTT. Translating gives CAWGNTDTQYF.

This clone has just a few counts. The chain recombines TRBV29-1 with TRBJ1-1; D perhaps matches TRBD1 (5 bases). The CDR3 has 13 residues. Trimming removed 3 bases at V and 1 base at J, with 9 bases between. Germline-derived CDR1 and CDR2 are SQVTM and ANQGSEA. The CDR3 DNA reads TGCAGCGTTGAGGGGCAGCCGAACACTGAAGCTTTCTTT. Amino acids: CSVEGQPNTEAFF.

The chain employs TRBV30 and TRBJ2-5; 7 bases are shared with TRBD2. This CDR3 contains 13 residues. Germline V lookup: CDR1 GTSNPN, CDR2 SVGIG (reference sequence). Losses at the gene ends were 4 bases for V and 5 bases for J; bases not matched to a gene: 7. CDR3: CAWNGGGRETQYF. The CDR3 DNA sequence: TGTGCCTGGAACGGCGGGGGAAGGGAGACCCAGTACTTC.

In this sample, this clone turned up a few times. The chain couples TRBV5-5 to TRBJ1-6; no reliable D call. This CDR3 comprises 14 residues. Germline-derived CDR1 and CDR2 are SGHKS and YYEKEE (reference sequence). The V gene lost 2 bases and the J gene lost 9 bases, with 12 bases spanning the gap. The CDR3 sequence: CASSFLGDGSPLHF. CDR3 DNA sequence: TGTGCCAGCAGCTTCCTCGGGGATGGTTCACCCCTCCACTTT.

The chain has TRBV2 and TRBJ2-7, with TRBD2 matching over 13 bases. The CDR3 loop spans 15 amino acids. With 5 bases clipped from V and 5 bases from J, the junction kept 6 bases outside the gene matches. Germline V gene sequence: CDR1 SNHLY, CDR2 FYNNEI. The CDR3 protein is CASSPGLAGVNEQYF. For the CDR3, the DNA is TGTGCCAGCAGTCCCGGACTAGCGGGGGTCAACGAGCAGTACTTC.

The chain combines TRBV25-1 with TRBJ1-1; no firm D call. Germline values: CDR1 MGHDK, CDR2 SYGVNS. The CDR3 contains 13 residues. Between the trimmed V and J ends, which lost 0 bases and 6 bases, there was a span of 8 bases. In DNA, the CDR3 is TGTGCCAGCAGTGAATATGTGGGATCTGAAGCTTTCTTT. This codes for CASSEYVGSEAFF.

This clone was seen more than once but under ten times. The gene calls are TRBV19 and TRBJ1-1; D uncertain. Germline V gene lookup returns CDR1 LNHDA and CDR2 SQIVND (reference sequence). Trimming shortened V by 3 bases and J by 1 base, and 9 bases separated the two germline ends. The CDR3 consists of 14 residues. DNA of the CDR3: TGTGCCAGTAGTATGGAGATCGGGAACACTGAAGCTTTCTTT. Protein: CASSMEIGNTEAFF. Based on the CDR3 plus reference TRBV19 and TRBJ1-1, the full variable domain is DGGITQSPKYLFRKEGQNVTLSCEQNLNHDAMYWYRQDPGQGLRLIYYSQIVNDFQKGDIAEGYSVSREKKESFPLTVTSAQKNPTAFYLCASSMEIGNTEAFFGQGTRLTVV.

The chain combines TRBV27 with TRBJ1-6, with D perhaps matching TRBD1 (5 bases). Germline CDR1 is MNHEY and CDR2 is SMNVEV (reference sequence). V was cut by 3 bases and J by 0 bases, with 9 bases left in between. The CDR3 runs 16 residues. DNA for the CDR3: TGTGCCAGCAGTTTTGGGGGGAGCTCCTATAATTCACCCCTCCACTTT. It codes for CASSFGGSSYNSPLHF.

The chain employs TRBV11-1 and TRBJ1-6; 8 bases line up with TRBD1. CDR1 SGHAT and CDR2 FQDESV come from the germline V gene (reference sequence). The CDR3 length is 15 residues. Trimming cost V 3 bases and J 6 bases; bases outside gene matches: 4. The CDR3 protein is CASSLTDRANSPLHF. As DNA, the CDR3 is TGTGCCAGCAGCTTGACGGACAGGGCTAATTCACCCCTCCACTTT.

This chain connects TRBV29-1 to TRBJ2-3, with TRBD1 identical over 7 bases. Trimming at V came to 8 bases and at J to 6 bases, leaving 14 bases not matched to a gene. The CDR3 spans 14 residues. Germline lookup yields CDR1 SQVTM and CDR2 ANQGSEA. This CDR3 reads CSSSRDRASDTQYF. The CDR3 DNA sequence: TGCAGCTCCTCGCGCGACAGGGCGTCCGATACGCAGTATTTT.

The rearrangement joins TRBV6-5 to TRBJ1-6; D gene unclear. Trimming removed 2 bases from V and 12 bases from J, with 20 bases in between. This CDR3 comprises 16 residues. Germline V gene data show CDR1 as MNHEY and CDR2 as SVGAGI. CDR3 nucleotide sequence: TGTGCCAGCAGTTACCCGCAGCCTATACGAGCGGGACCCCTCCACTTT. This translates into CASSYPQPIRAGPLHF.

In this sample, this clone turned up many times. The chain uses TRBV11-1 and TRBJ2-2, with D possibly matching TRBD1 (5 bases). The CDR3 sequence is 16 residues long. V was shortened by 5 bases and J by 1 base, with 14 bases between the two germline ends. Germline V gives CDR1 SGHAT, CDR2 FQDESV (reference sequence). This CDR3 is CASSQRNTGNTGELFF. As DNA, the CDR3 is TGTGCCAGCAGCCAAAGGAATACAGGGAACACCGGGGAGCTGTTTTTT.

V gene TRBV4-1 combines with J gene TRBJ1-2; D gene unclear. Germline values: CDR1 MGHRA, CDR2 YSYEKL. V gave up 0 bases and J gave up 7 bases, with 9 bases separating them. This CDR3 region has 13 residues. The CDR3 spells CASSQEPATGYTF. CDR3 DNA: TGCGCCAGCAGCCAAGAGCCGGCGACTGGCTACACCTTC.

This chain connects TRBV25-1 to TRBJ1-2, with D tentatively TRBD1 (6 bases). Trimming stripped 6 bases from V and 6 bases from J, with 11 bases between. Germline V gene data show CDR1 as MGHDK and CDR2 as SYGVNS. CDR3 length: 12 residues. DNA of the CDR3: TGTGCCAGCAGCCTTGAGGGGGATGGCTACACCTTC. It is translated as CASSLEGDGYTF.

This clone was seen only a few times. J is TRBJ2-7 and V is TRBV29-1; D possibly corresponds to TRBD1 (5 bases). Germline loops: CDR1 SQVTM, CDR2 ANQGSEA. V was shortened by 1 base and J by 2 bases, with 12 bases between the two germline ends. There are 14 residues in the CDR3. The CDR3 loop reads CSVEATGTAYEQYF. CDR3 coding DNA: TGCAGCGTTGAAGCTACAGGTACCGCCTACGAGCAGTACTTC.

The chain joins TRBV29-1 to TRBJ1-6; 9 positions match TRBD1. Germline V gene lookup returns CDR1 SQVTM and CDR2 ANQGSEA. This CDR3 region has 14 residues. Losses at the gene ends were 1 base for V and 7 bases for J; bases not matched to a gene: 2. In DNA, the CDR3 is TGCAGCGTTGAAGGGGACAGGGACAATTCACCCCTCCACTTT. Its translation is CSVEGDRDNSPLHF.

The sample holds a few counts of this clone. J is TRBJ2-2 and V is TRBV28, with unresolved D. Between the trimmed V and J ends, which lost 2 bases and 4 bases, there was a span of 2 bases. There are 12 residues in the CDR3. The germline V gene has CDR1 MDHEN and CDR2 SYDVKM. CDR3 in amino acids: CASSLRTGELFF. The CDR3 coding sequence is TGTGCCAGCAGTTTACGCACCGGGGAGCTGTTTTTT.

The chain carries TRBV30 and TRBJ1-6, with 7 bases identical to TRBD1. The CDR3 runs to 14 residues. Per the germline V gene, CDR1 is GTSNPN and CDR2 is SVGIG (reference sequence). V gave up 3 bases and J gave up 9 bases; unmatched junction bases: 8. CDR3 nucleotides: TGTGCCTGGAGGAAGACAGGGATGGGTTCACCCCTCCACTTT. Protein product: CAWRKTGMGSPLHF.

This clone was detected only a few times. This rearrangement joins TRBV2 to TRBJ1-6; D is unresolved. V was pared by 3 bases and J by 13 bases, with 7 bases between. Germline lookup yields CDR1 SNHLY and CDR2 FYNNEI. The CDR3 extends over 11 amino acids. The CDR3 DNA reads TGTGCCAGCAGTGACTACCTCCCCCTCCACTTT. It encodes CASSDYLPLHF.

The chain uses TRBV29-1 and TRBJ1-5; no definite D call. This CDR3 region has 13 residues. V was shortened by 4 bases and J by 1 base, with 8 bases between the two germline ends. Germline-derived CDR1 and CDR2 are SQVTM and ANQGSEA. CDR3 sequence reads: CSVGGMSNQPQHF. Here the CDR3 DNA reads TGCAGCGTTGGTGGGATGAGCAATCAGCCCCAGCATTTT.

The sample holds one count of this clone. V usage is TRBV30 and J usage is TRBJ1-2; tentative D call: TRBD1 (6 bases). Germline V gene lookup returns CDR1 GTSNPN and CDR2 SVGIG (reference sequence). V was trimmed by 1 base and J by 4 bases, leaving 10 bases between them. The CDR3 is 13 residues long. In nucleotides, the CDR3 is TGTGCCTGGAGTGAGCAAGGGGGCTATGGCTACACCTTC. Translating gives CAWSEQGGYGYTF.